What follows are 23 T cell receptor beta chains derived from one specimen sequenced in a study of T cell responses to AZD1222 COVID-19 vaccine. Sequencing was performed with immunoSEQ multiplex PCR; in TCRdb, only in-frame clones are kept and a portion is missing. The top ten clones hold 44% of a sample with 100,000 to 120,000 clones, 85% to 90% of them seen once. The material was peripheral blood, obtained 28 days after the second AZD1222 dose. The receptors come from an adult who received the AZD1222 COVID-19 vaccine.

V and J are TRBV29-1 and TRBJ2-1; 11 bases match TRBD2. The length of the CDR3 is 14 residues. The V gene's germline CDR1 is SQVTM and CDR2 ANQGSEA. Losses at the gene ends were 5 bases for V and 7 bases for J; bases not matched to a gene: 7. This chain's CDR3 is CSVFTSGRFNEQFF. The CDR3 coding sequence is TGCAGCGTTTTTACTAGCGGGAGATTTAATGAGCAGTTCTTC.

The V gene is TRBV2, the J gene TRBJ2-3; 7 bases map to TRBD2. V was pared by 4 bases and J by 6 bases, with 16 bases of the junction left unmatched. The CDR3 length is 17 residues. Germline CDR1 is SNHLY and CDR2 is FYNNEI. The CDR3 is CASSATSLVGGRDTQYF. CDR3 nucleotide sequence: TGTGCCAGCAGTGCCACCTCACTAGTGGGAGGGAGGGATACGCAGTATTTT. Combining the CDR3 with reference TRBV2 and TRBJ2-3 gives the whole variable domain EPEVTQTPSHQVTQMGQEVILRCVPISNHLYFYWYRQILGQKVEFLVSFYNNEISEKSEIFDDQFSVERPDGSNFTLKIRSTKLEDSAMYFCASSATSLVGGRDTQYFGPGTRLTVL.

This chain uses TRBV4-1 with TRBJ1-4, with 7 positions matching TRBD1. CDR3 length: 14 residues. V shed 0 bases, J shed 7 bases, and the junction held 2 bases outside the gene matches. Germline-derived CDR1 and CDR2 are MGHRA and YSYEKL. The CDR3 sequence is CASSQDTGVEKLFF. The CDR3, as DNA: TGCGCCAGCAGCCAAGATACAGGGGTTGAAAAACTGTTTTTT.

The rearrangement links TRBV30 to TRBJ2-7, with TRBD1 matching 8 bases. The CDR3 totals 16 residues. The V segment lost 0 bases and the J segment 3 bases; nucleotides outside the gene matches: 10. Germline values: CDR1 GTSNPN, CDR2 SVGIG (reference sequence). In DNA, the CDR3 is TGTGCCTGGAGTGTACCTGCGACAGGGGTCAACTACGAGCAGTACTTC. This encodes CAWSVPATGVNYEQYF.

This clone was picked up a small number of times. This chain connects TRBV24-1 to TRBJ2-7; D is perhaps TRBD1 or TRBD2 (5 bases each). Between the trimmed V and J ends, which lost 9 bases and 13 bases, there was a span of 18 bases. This CDR3 region has 11 residues. Germline V gene lookup returns CDR1 KGHDR and CDR2 SFDVKD. The CDR3 DNA reads TGTGCCACCTCTAAGGGACCCTTTTACTACTTC. Protein product: CATSKGPFYYF.

The chain uses TRBV28 and TRBJ2-7; 7 nucleotides match TRBD1. CDR3 length equals 14 residues. V lost 5 bases and J lost 5; bases outside the gene matches: 9. Germline V gene sequence: CDR1 MDHEN, CDR2 SYDVKM. The CDR3 DNA reads TGTGCCAGCAGTCCCCCGACAGGGATTAACGAGCAGTACTTC. Amino acids: CASSPPTGINEQYF. The whole variable domain, filled in from reference TRBV28 and TRBJ2-7, reads DVKVTQSSRYLVKRTGEKVFLECVQDMDHENMFWYRQDPGLGLRLIYFSYDVKMKEKGDIPEGYSVSREKKERFSLILESASTNQTSMYLCASSPPTGINEQYFGPGTRLTVT.

The chain uses TRBV10-3 and TRBJ2-7; D may be TRBD2 (5 bases). V lost 2 bases, J lost 0 bases, and 20 bases lay in between. The CDR3 has 18 amino acids. Germline loops: CDR1 ENHRY, CDR2 SYGVKD. CDR3 sequence: CAISEKAGAGHTSYEQYF. CDR3 nucleotide sequence: TGTGCCATCAGTGAGAAGGCCGGCGCGGGTCATACCTCCTACGAGCAGTACTTC.

The chain has TRBV9 and TRBJ1-1; no clear D. The CDR3 spans 14 residues. The germline V gene encodes CDR1 SGDLS and CDR2 YYNGEE. The V and J ends lost 7 bases and 0 bases respectively, with 13 bases between them. The CDR3 DNA sequence: TGTGCCAGCGCGGCGGGCGGAATGAACACTGAAGCTTTCTTT. It codes for CASAAGGMNTEAFF.

V usage is TRBV30 and J usage is TRBJ1-2; 7 nucleotides align to TRBD1. J gave up 7 bases and V 1 base, and 3 bases lay outside the gene matches. The CDR3 has 12 residues. Germline values: CDR1 GTSNPN, CDR2 SVGIG (reference sequence). The CDR3 spells CAWSEGARGYTF. CDR3 sequence (DNA): TGTGCCTGGAGTGAGGGGGCGCGTGGCTACACCTTC.

The J gene is TRBJ1-3, the V gene TRBV19; D is ambiguous. The germline V gene has CDR1 LNHDA and CDR2 SQIVND (reference sequence). The V end was cut by 2 bases, the J end by 3 bases, with 8 bases between. The CDR3 is made up of 14 amino acids. The chain's CDR3 is CASSILGFGNTIYF. The CDR3, as DNA: TGTGCCAGTAGTATACTGGGATTTGGAAACACCATATATTTT.

The chain uses TRBV19 and TRBJ2-7, with TRBD2 identical over 8 bases. The CDR3 extends over 16 amino acids. Losses at the gene ends were 6 bases for V and 4 bases for J; bases not matched to a gene: 14. Germline CDR1 is LNHDA and CDR2 is SQIVND (reference sequence). CDR3 amino acids: CASRSRGGAEGYEQYF. The CDR3 DNA reads as TGTGCCAGTAGGAGCCGGGGGGGAGCGGAGGGATACGAGCAGTACTTC.

The chain is built from TRBV5-5 and TRBJ2-7; 7 positions agree with TRBD2. This CDR3 region has 14 residues. Per germline, CDR1 SGHKS and CDR2 YYEKEE (reference sequence). J gave up 3 bases and V 2 bases, and 5 bases lay outside the gene matches. The DNA of the CDR3 is TGTGCCAGCAGCTTTGTTCTAGCGGACTACGAGCAGTACTTC. Translated: CASSFVLADYEQYF.

This chain uses TRBV7-9 with TRBJ2-7, with TRBD2 as a possible D gene (5 bases). The CDR3 sequence is 12 residues long. Looked up from germline, CDR1 is SEHNR and CDR2 is FQNEAQ (reference sequence). Trimming stripped 5 bases from V and 5 bases from J, with 10 bases between. The CDR3: CASSLRENEQYF. The CDR3 region has the DNA TGTGCCAGCAGCCTTCGGGAAAACGAGCAGTACTTC.

The gene calls are TRBV27 and TRBJ1-2; the D gene is possibly TRBD1 (5 bases). Germline assignment: CDR1 MNHEY and CDR2 SMNVEV (reference sequence). The length of the CDR3 is 14 residues. V shed 2 bases and J shed 2 bases, with 9 bases lying between them. CDR3 nucleotide sequence: TGTGCCAGCAGTTTAGACGGGGGAAACTATGGCTACACCTTC. Protein product: CASSLDGGNYGYTF.

This chain links TRBV9 with TRBJ2-2; D might be TRBD1 or TRBD2, each matching 5 bases. The germline CDR1 and CDR2 sequences are SGDLS and YYNGEE. CDR3 length equals 15 residues. V gave up 2 bases and J gave up 0 bases, with 8 bases separating them. The CDR3 bases are TGTGCCAGCAGCGTGTGGGGGTCGAACACCGGGGAGCTGTTTTTT. Translation: CASSVWGSNTGELFF.

The V gene is TRBV7-6, the J gene TRBJ2-1; the D call may be TRBD1 or TRBD2 (5 bases each). The CDR3 is 13 residues long. V was pared by 2 bases and J by 10 bases, with 12 bases between. Germline V CDR1 and CDR2: SGHVS, FNYEAQ. This chain's CDR3 is CASSLRGVAEQFF. The CDR3 bases are TGTGCCAGCAGCTTAAGGGGAGTAGCCGAGCAGTTCTTC.

The genes are TRBV19 and TRBJ2-1, with 7 bases lining up with TRBD2. In germline, CDR1 is LNHDA, CDR2 SQIVND (reference sequence). The V gene end was trimmed by 6 bases and the J gene end by 5 bases; junction bases not matched to a gene: 10. The CDR3 totals 15 residues. The CDR3 loop is CASRPNAGDHNEQFF. The CDR3 DNA reads TGTGCCAGTAGACCCAACGCGGGGGACCACAATGAGCAGTTCTTC.

This chain connects TRBV5-1 to TRBJ2-1; D might be TRBD1 (6 bases). The V end lost 0 bases, the J end lost 8 bases, and 9 bases lay between the germline ends. Germline V gene data show CDR1 as SGHRS and CDR2 as YFSETQ. The CDR3 runs to 13 residues. CDR3 residues: CASSLAGDDEQFF. CDR3 nucleotide sequence: TGCGCCAGCAGCTTGGCAGGGGACGATGAGCAGTTCTTC.

The chain carries TRBV27 and TRBJ2-7, with D perhaps matching TRBD2 (5 bases). Germline V gene lookup returns CDR1 MNHEY and CDR2 SMNVEV (reference sequence). Trimming removed 4 bases from V and 5 bases from J, with 18 bases in between. There are 15 residues in the CDR3. CDR3 nucleotides: TGTGCCAGCAGTTCCCTTATGAGGGATCCCCACGAGCAGTACTTC. Translated: CASSSLMRDPHEQYF.

This chain links TRBV5-1 with TRBJ1-2; TRBD1 is a possible D gene (5 bases). V was trimmed by 4 bases and J by 2 bases, leaving 15 bases between them. The CDR3 length is 15 residues. Germline V gene data show CDR1 as SGHRS and CDR2 as YFSETQ. The DNA for the CDR3 is TGCGCCAGCAGCCCCTCCTCCCGGGACAACTATGGCTACACCTTC. Protein product: CASSPSSRDNYGYTF.

V usage is TRBV13 and J usage is TRBJ2-1; TRBD2 agrees at 7 bases. V lost 3 bases to trimming and J lost 4 bases; unmatched junction nucleotides: 3. Germline lookup yields CDR1 PRHDT and CDR2 FYEKMQ (reference sequence). This CDR3 comprises 14 residues. CDR3 protein: CASSFPGGYNEQFF. Here the CDR3 DNA reads TGTGCCAGCAGCTTCCCCGGGGGGTACAATGAGCAGTTCTTC.

CDR3 DNA: TGTGCCAGCAGTTTATTGGCCTATGGCTACACCTTC. It specifies CASSLLAYGYTF. The J gene is TRBJ1-2, the V gene TRBV28; no clear D gene. Trimming took off 1 base at V and 4 bases at J, with 4 bases between the two ends. Germline CDR1 is MDHEN and CDR2 is SYDVKM. The length of the CDR3 is 12 residues.

This chain connects TRBV2 to TRBJ2-7; D is perhaps TRBD1 or TRBD2 (5 bases each). Trimming shortened V by 6 bases and J by 3 bases, and 18 bases separated the two germline ends. The CDR3 contains 15 residues. CDR1 and CDR2 (germline): SNHLY, FYNNEI. DNA of the CDR3: TGTGCCAGCAGAACGGTCGGATCGAGGGGCTACGAGCAGTACTTC. Its protein product is CASRTVGSRGYEQYF.